A single sample is the source of the 20 T cell receptor beta chains below, sequenced in a study of cytomegalovirus exposure and HLA in healthy donors. The table came from immunoSEQ multiplex PCR; TCRdb's copy has only in-frame clones and leaves some out. Of tens of thousands of clones in the sample, approximately 95% were seen once. The sample comprised PBMCs. The receptors were sampled from a woman aged 18-29 years in good health and CMV-seropositive.

The rearrangement uses TRBV5-5 and TRBJ2-7, with a possible D match to TRBD1 (6 bases). The CDR3 is 14 residues long. CDR1 is SGHKS, CDR2 YYEKEE, per germline (reference sequence). Trimming removed 2 bases at V and 2 bases at J, with 11 bases between. The CDR3 sequence: CASSLLQGTYEQYF. For the CDR3, the DNA is TGTGCCAGCAGCTTATTACAGGGTACCTACGAGCAGTACTTC.

The CDR3 sequence is CASSQEPGSSSPLHF. The CDR3 DNA follows: TGCGCCAGCAGCCAAGAACCCGGGTCCTCCTCACCCCTCCACTTT. V is TRBV4-3 and J is TRBJ1-6; D unresolved. Trimming pared 0 bases from V and 10 bases from J, leaving 13 bases between. The germline V gene encodes CDR1 LGHNA and CDR2 YSLEER. This CDR3 spans 15 amino acids.

The chain has TRBV7-9 and TRBJ2-7; no reliable D call. CDR1 is SEHNR, CDR2 FQNEAQ, per germline (reference sequence). V was trimmed by 1 base and J by 3 bases, leaving 7 bases between them. The CDR3 is 13 residues long. The CDR3 DNA is TGTGCCAGCAGCTTAGAGACGGGCTACGAGCAGTACTTC. Encoded protein: CASSLETGYEQYF.

In the case of this clone: This same CDR3 is encoded by further DNA sequences in the sample. The V and J genes are TRBV7-3 and TRBJ1-1, with a possible D match to TRBD1 (6 bases). This CDR3 region has 13 residues. CDR1 SGHTA and CDR2 FQGTGA come from the germline V gene. V lost 5 bases to trimming and J lost 2 bases, with 9 bases between them. The CDR3, as DNA: TGTGCCAGCAGCGCACAGGGTAACACTGAAGCTTTCTTT. This sequence encodes CASSAQGNTEAFF.

V and J are TRBV11-1 and TRBJ2-5; D unclear. Trimming took off 6 bases at V and 3 bases at J, with 5 bases between the two ends. Germline-derived CDR1 and CDR2 are SGHAT and FQDESV (reference sequence). The CDR3 covers 11 residues. CDR3 sequence reads: CASSSEETQYF. The CDR3 nucleotides are TGTGCCAGCAGTTCGGAAGAGACCCAGTACTTC.

The V and J genes are TRBV27 and TRBJ2-2; the match to TRBD2 covers 8 bases. Germline CDR1 MNHEY, CDR2 SMNVEV (reference sequence). V gave up 9 bases and J gave up 6 bases; unmatched junction bases: 9. The CDR3 loop spans 14 amino acids. The CDR3: CASKGSGGAGELFF. CDR3 bases: TGTGCCAGTAAGGGCAGCGGGGGAGCCGGGGAGCTGTTTTTT.

The chain links TRBV6-1 to TRBJ2-1, with TRBD1 identical over 8 bases. This CDR3 has 15 amino acids. Looked up from germline, CDR1 is MNHNS and CDR2 is SASEGT. With V trimmed by 1 base and J by 3 bases, 2 bases remained unmatched. The CDR3 spells CASSEEGQGYNEQFF. The DNA of the CDR3 is TGTGCCAGCAGTGAAGAAGGACAGGGCTACAATGAGCAGTTCTTC.

This clone was picked up one time. V is TRBV6-5 and J is TRBJ2-7; TRBD2 agrees at 10 bases. The CDR3 consists of 15 residues. Germline CDR1 reads MNHEY; CDR2 reads SVGAGI. V was pared by 6 bases and J by 3 bases, with 8 bases of the junction left unmatched. The CDR3 region has the DNA TGTGCCAGCAGCCCCAAGCGGGGGGGCCGCTACGAGCAGTACTTC. Translating gives CASSPKRGGRYEQYF.

The chain links TRBV7-8 to TRBJ1-5, with D perhaps TRBD1 (6 bases). CDR3 length: 17 residues. The germline CDR1 and CDR2 sequences are SGHVS and FQNEAQ. V was trimmed by 3 bases and J by 0 bases, leaving 15 bases between them. CDR3 DNA sequence: TGTGCCAGCAGCTTCGAACGGACAGAAATTAGCAATCAGCCCCAGCATTTT. As protein: CASSFERTEISNQPQHF.

J is TRBJ1-2 and V is TRBV5-4, with TRBD1 matching over 7 bases. Germline CDR1 and CDR2: SGHNT and YYREEE (reference sequence). The CDR3 totals 14 residues. J lost 8 bases, V lost 5 bases, and 12 bases had no gene match. The chain's CDR3 is CASRKTGSSMGYTF. CDR3 nucleotides: TGTGCCAGCAGAAAGACAGGGAGTTCTATGGGCTACACCTTC.

This chain connects TRBV28 to TRBJ2-7, with D maybe TRBD2 (7 bases). Germline V CDR1 and CDR2: MDHEN, SYDVKM. Between the trimmed V and J ends, which lost 6 bases and 3 bases, there was a span of 15 bases. CDR3 length: 14 residues. CDR3 protein: CASSRRGRHYEQYF. The CDR3, as DNA: TGTGCCAGCAGCCGGCGGGGGCGCCACTACGAGCAGTACTTC.

This clone appeared once. The chain uses TRBV5-1 and TRBJ1-2; TRBD1 agrees at 7 bases. V shed 9 bases and J 4 bases; nucleotides not matched to a gene: 12. The length of the CDR3 is 14 residues. Germline CDR1 SGHRS, CDR2 YFSETQ. The CDR3 loop is CANHFDRACYGYTF. The CDR3 coding sequence is TGCGCCAACCATTTCGACAGGGCTTGCTATGGCTACACCTTC.

This sequence joins TRBV5-5 and TRBJ1-1; D possibly corresponds to TRBD1 (5 bases). V was shortened by 2 bases and J by 5 bases, with 10 bases between the two germline ends. Germline values: CDR1 SGHKS, CDR2 YYEKEE (reference sequence). This CDR3 has 13 amino acids. This chain's CDR3 is CASSFGGWTEAFF. The CDR3 DNA sequence: TGTGCCAGCAGCTTCGGGGGATGGACTGAAGCTTTCTTT.

CDR3 DNA: TGTGCCAGCAGCTCCCTCCGGTACGAGCAGTACTTC. It codes for CASSSLRYEQYF. The chain uses TRBV7-9 and TRBJ2-7; D gene ambiguous. CDR3 size: 12 residues. Germline V lookup: CDR1 SEHNR, CDR2 FQNEAQ (reference sequence). V lost 4 bases to trimming and J lost 4 bases, with 8 bases between them.

This chain connects TRBV29-1 to TRBJ2-1; unclear D gene. The CDR3 runs to 12 residues. V lost 2 bases to trimming and J lost 2 bases, with 4 bases between them. Germline V gives CDR1 SQVTM, CDR2 ANQGSEA. The CDR3 region is CSVEQTYNEQFF. CDR3 DNA: TGCAGCGTTGAACAGACCTACAATGAGCAGTTCTTC.

The chain combines TRBV6-5 with TRBJ1-1; 7 bases map to TRBD1. CDR3 size: 15 residues. V was pared by 2 bases and J by 1 base, with 4 bases of the junction left unmatched. Germline assignment: CDR1 MNHEY and CDR2 SVGAGI. CDR3 DNA: TGTGCCAGCAGTTACGGCAACAGGGGGAACACTGAAGCTTTCTTT. Its translation: CASSYGNRGNTEAFF.

The chain is built from TRBV2 and TRBJ1-2, with D tentatively TRBD1 (5 bases). The germline V and J ends were trimmed by 4 bases and 7 bases, with 13 bases remaining between them. CDR1 and CDR2 from the germline V gene are SNHLY and FYNNEI. This CDR3 comprises 13 residues. The CDR3: CASSGGLGGGYTF. CDR3 bases: TGTGCCAGCAGTGGGGGACTTGGAGGTGGCTACACCTTC.

This sequence joins TRBV5-5 and TRBJ1-2, with 7 bases aligning to TRBD1. The V gene end was trimmed by 4 bases and the J gene end by 8 bases; junction bases not matched to a gene: 8. Germline V lookup: CDR1 SGHKS, CDR2 YYEKEE (reference sequence). The CDR3 contains 13 residues. CDR3 protein: CASSPLTGIGYTF. CDR3 DNA: TGTGCCAGCAGCCCCCTGACAGGGATCGGCTACACCTTC.

The genes are TRBV7-2 and TRBJ1-2; no definite D call. Germline values: CDR1 SGHTA, CDR2 FQGNSA. The CDR3 is 16 amino acids. Deletions cut 1 base from V and 2 bases from J, with 14 bases between. The CDR3 DNA is TGTGCCAGCAGCTTAGGGACTCCAAACCCCAACTATGGCTACACCTTC. Its translation is CASSLGTPNPNYGYTF.

The rearrangement uses TRBV7-2 and TRBJ2-1; 9 bases are shared with TRBD2. The junction had 9 bases not matched to a gene; V was cut back by 5 bases and J by 4 bases. In germline, CDR1 is SGHTA, CDR2 FQGNSA. This CDR3 region has 16 residues. Written as DNA, the CDR3 is TGTGCCAGCAGCATAAGTAGTCTAGCGGGGTACAATGAGCAGTTCTTC. Residues: CASSISSLAGYNEQFF.